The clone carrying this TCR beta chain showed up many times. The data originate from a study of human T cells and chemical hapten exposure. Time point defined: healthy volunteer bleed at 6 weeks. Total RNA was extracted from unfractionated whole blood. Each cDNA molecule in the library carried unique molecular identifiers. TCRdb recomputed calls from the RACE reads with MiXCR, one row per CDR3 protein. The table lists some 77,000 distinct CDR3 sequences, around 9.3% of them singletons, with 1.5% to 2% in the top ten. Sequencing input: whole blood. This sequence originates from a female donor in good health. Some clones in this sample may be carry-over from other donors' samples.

In nucleotides, the CDR3 is TGCGCCAGCAGCCAAGACCCCAATCAGCCCCAGCATTTT. Its protein is CASSQDPNQPQHF. V is TRBV4-1 and J is TRBJ1-5, with D unclear. V lost 0 bases and J 3 bases, leaving 3 bases between the germline ends. Germline CDR1 and CDR2: MGHRA and YSYEKL. This CDR3 has 13 residues.